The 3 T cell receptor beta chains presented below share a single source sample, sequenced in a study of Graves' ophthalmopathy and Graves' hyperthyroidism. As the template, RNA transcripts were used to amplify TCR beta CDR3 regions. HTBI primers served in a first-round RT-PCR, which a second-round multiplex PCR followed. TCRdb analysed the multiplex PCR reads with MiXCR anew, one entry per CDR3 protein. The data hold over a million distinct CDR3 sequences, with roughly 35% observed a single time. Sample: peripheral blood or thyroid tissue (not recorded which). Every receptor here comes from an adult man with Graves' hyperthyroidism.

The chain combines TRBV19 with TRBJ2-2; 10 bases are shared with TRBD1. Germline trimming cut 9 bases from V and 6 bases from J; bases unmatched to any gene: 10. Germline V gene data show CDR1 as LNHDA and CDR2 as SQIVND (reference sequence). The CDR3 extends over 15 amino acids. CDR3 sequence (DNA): TGTGCCAGCAGTTCTCTGGACAGGGGGTCCGGGGAGCTGTTTTTT. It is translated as CASSSLDRGSGELFF.

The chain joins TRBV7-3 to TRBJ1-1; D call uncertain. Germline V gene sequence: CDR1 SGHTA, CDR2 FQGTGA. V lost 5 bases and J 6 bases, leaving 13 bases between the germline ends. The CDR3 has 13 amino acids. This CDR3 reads CASSPMGGAEAFF. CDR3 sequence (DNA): TGTGCCAGCAGCCCAATGGGCGGGGCTGAAGCTTTCTTT.

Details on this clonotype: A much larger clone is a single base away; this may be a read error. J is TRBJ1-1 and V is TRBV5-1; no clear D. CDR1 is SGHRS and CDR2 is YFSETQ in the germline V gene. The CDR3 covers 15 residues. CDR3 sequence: CASSLARVMGTESFF. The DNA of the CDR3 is TGCGCCAGCAGCTTGGCCCGGGTGATGGGAACTGAATCTTTCTTT.